This T cell receptor (beta chain) emerged from a study of blood T cell repertoires in COVID-19. Produced via immunoSEQ multiplex PCR; TCRdb's table is partial and in-frame only. The sample holds 200,000 to 300,000 clones, 70% to 90% seen once. Germline CDR1 and CDR2: LNHDA and SQIVND (reference sequence). V was clipped by 9 bases and J by 8 bases, with 14 bases between them. The CDR3 is 12 residues long. Material for sequencing was peripheral blood. This TCR was sampled from a human donor in a cohort sampled during active COVID-19. The rearrangement links TRBV19 to TRBJ2-4, with D maybe TRBD2 (5 bases). CDR3 amino acids: CASRQRRDIQYF. The CDR3, as DNA: TGTGCCAGCAGGCAGCGGCGGGACATTCAGTACTTC.